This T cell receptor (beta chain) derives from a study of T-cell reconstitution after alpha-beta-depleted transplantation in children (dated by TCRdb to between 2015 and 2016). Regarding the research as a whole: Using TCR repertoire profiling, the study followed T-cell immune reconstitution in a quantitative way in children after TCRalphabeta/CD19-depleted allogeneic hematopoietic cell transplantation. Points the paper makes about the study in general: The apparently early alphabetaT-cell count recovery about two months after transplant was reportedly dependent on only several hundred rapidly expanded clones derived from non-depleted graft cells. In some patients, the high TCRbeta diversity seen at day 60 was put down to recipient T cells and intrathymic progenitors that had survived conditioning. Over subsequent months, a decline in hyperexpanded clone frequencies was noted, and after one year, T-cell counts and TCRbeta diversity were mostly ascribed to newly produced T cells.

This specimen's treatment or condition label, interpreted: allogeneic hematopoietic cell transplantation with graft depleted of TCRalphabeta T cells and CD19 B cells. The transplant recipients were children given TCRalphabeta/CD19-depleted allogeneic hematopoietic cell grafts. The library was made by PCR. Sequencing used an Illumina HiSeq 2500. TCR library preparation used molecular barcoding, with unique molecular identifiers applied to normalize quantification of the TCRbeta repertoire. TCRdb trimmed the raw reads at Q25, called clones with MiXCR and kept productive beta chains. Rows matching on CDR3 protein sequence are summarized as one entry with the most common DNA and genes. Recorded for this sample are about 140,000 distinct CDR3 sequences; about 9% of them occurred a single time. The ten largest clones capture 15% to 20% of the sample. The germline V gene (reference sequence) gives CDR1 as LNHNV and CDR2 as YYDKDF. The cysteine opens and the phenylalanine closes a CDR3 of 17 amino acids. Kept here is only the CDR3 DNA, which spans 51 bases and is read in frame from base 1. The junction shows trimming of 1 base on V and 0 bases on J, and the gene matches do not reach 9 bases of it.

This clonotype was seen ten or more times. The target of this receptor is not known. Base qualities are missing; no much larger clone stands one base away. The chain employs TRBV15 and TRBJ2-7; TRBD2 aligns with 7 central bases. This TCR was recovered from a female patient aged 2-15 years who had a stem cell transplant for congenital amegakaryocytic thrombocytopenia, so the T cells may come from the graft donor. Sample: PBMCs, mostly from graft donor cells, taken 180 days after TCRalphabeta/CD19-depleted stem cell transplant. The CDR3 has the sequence CATSRADLAESSYEQYF. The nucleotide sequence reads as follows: TGTGCCACCAGCAGAGCAGACCTAGCGGAGAGCTCCTACGAGCAGTACTTC.